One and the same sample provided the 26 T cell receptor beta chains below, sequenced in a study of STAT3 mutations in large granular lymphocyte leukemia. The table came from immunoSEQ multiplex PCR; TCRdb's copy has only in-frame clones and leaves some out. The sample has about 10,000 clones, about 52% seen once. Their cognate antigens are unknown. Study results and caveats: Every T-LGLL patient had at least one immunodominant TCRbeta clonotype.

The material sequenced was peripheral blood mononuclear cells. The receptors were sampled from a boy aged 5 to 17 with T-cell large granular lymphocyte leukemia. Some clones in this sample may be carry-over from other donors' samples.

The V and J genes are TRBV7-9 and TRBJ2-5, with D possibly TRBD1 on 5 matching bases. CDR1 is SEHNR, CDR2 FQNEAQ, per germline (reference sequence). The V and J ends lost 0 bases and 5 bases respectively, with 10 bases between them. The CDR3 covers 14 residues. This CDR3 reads CASSLASGRETQYF. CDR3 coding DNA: TGTGCCAGCAGCTTAGCGTCAGGGCGGGAGACCCAGTACTTC.

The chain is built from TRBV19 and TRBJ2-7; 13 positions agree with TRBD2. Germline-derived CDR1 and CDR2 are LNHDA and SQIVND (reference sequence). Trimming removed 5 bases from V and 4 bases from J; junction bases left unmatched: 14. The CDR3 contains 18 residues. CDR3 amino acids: CASSARTSGSVVSYEQYF. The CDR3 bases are TGTGCCAGTAGTGCCCGGACTAGCGGGAGCGTTGTGTCTTACGAGCAGTACTTC.

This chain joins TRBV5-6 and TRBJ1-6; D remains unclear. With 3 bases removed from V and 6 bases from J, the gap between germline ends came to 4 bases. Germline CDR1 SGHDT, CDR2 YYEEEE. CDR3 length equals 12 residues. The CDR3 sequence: CASSSPNSPLHF. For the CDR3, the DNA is TGTGCCAGCAGCTCCCCTAATTCACCCCTCCACTTT.

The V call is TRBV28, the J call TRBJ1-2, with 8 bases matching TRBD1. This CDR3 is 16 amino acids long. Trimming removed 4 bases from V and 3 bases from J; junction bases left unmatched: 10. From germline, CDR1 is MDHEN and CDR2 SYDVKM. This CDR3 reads CASSSTIRQGYYGYTF. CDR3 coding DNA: TGTGCCAGCAGTTCTACAATAAGACAGGGGTACTATGGCTACACCTTC.

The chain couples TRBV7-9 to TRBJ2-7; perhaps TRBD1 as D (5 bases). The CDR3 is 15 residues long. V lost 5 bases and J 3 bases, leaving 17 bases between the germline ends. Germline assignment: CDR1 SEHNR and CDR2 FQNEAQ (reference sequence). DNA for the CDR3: TGTGCCAGCAGCATTCCCAGGGATCCAGACTACGAGCAGTACTTC. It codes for CASSIPRDPDYEQYF.

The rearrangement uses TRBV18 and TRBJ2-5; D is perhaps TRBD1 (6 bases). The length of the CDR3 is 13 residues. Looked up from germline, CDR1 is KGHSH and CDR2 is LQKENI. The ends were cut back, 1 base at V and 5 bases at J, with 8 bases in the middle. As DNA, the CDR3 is TGTGCCAGCTCACCACGGGGGCACGAGACCCAGTACTTC. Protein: CASSPRGHETQYF. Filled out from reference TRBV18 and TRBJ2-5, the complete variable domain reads NAGVMQNPRHLVRRRGQEARLRCSPMKGHSHVYWYRQLPEEGLKFMVYLQKENIIDESGMPKERFSAEFPKEGPSILRIQQVVRGDSAAYFCASSPRGHETQYFGPGTRLLVL.

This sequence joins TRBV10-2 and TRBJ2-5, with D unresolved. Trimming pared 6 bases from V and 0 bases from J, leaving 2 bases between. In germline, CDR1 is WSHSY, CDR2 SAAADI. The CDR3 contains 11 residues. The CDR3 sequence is CASRYQETQYF. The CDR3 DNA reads TGCGCCAGCAGGTACCAAGAGACCCAGTACTTC.

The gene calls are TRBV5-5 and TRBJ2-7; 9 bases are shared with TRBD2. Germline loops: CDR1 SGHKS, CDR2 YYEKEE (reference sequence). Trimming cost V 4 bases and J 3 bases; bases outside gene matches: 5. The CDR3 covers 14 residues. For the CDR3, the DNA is TGTGCCAGCAGCCCGGAGCGGGGGGACTACGAGCAGTACTTC. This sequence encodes CASSPERGDYEQYF.

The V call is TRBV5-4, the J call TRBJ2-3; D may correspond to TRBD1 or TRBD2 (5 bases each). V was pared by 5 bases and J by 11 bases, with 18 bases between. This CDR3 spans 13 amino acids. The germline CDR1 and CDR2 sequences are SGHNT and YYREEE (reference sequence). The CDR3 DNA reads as TGTGCCAGCAGTCGGGACGCCTTTATCTGGCAGTATTTT. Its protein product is CASSRDAFIWQYF.

CDR3 residues: CASGDREETQYF. The CDR3, as DNA: TGTGCTAGTGGGGACAGGGAAGAGACCCAGTACTTC. The chain is built from TRBV12-5 and TRBJ2-5, with TRBD1 matching 8 bases. V shed 6 bases, J shed 3 bases, and the junction held 0 bases outside the gene matches. This CDR3 has 12 amino acids. Germline V gene data show CDR1 as LGHNT and CDR2 as FRNRAP.

This CDR3 reads CASSPDMDTQYF. CDR3 nucleotide sequence: TGTGCCAGCTCCCCTGACATGGATACGCAGTATTTT. The chain has TRBV18 and TRBJ2-3; D gene unclear. CDR3 length: 12 amino acids. Germline V gene lookup returns CDR1 KGHSH and CDR2 LQKENI. Trimming removed 6 bases from V and 6 bases from J, with 10 bases in between.

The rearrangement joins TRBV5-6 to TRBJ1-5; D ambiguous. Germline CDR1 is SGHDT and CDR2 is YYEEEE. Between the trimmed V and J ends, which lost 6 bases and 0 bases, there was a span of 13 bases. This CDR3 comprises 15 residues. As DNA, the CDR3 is TGTGCCAGCACCGTAGGGCCGAATAGCAATCAGCCCCAGCATTTT. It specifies CASTVGPNSNQPQHF.

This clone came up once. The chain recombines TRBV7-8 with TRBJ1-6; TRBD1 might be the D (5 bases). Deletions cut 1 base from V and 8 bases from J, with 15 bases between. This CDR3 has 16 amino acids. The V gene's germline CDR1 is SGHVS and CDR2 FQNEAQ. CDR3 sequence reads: CASSLEAGTGYSPLHF. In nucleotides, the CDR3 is TGTGCCAGCAGCTTAGAGGCGGGCACAGGCTATTCACCCCTCCACTTT.

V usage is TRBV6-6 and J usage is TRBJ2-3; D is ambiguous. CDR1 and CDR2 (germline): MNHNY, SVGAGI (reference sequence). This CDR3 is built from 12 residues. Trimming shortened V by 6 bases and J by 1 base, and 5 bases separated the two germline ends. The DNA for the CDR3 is TGTGCCAGCAGACCACGCACAGATACGCAGTATTTT. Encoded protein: CASRPRTDTQYF.

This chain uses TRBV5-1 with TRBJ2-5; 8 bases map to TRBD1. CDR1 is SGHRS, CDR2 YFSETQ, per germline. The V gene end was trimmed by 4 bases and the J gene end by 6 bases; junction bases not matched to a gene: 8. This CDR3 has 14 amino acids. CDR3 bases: TGCGCCAGCAGCGGACAGGGCGGAACGAAGACCCAGTACTTC. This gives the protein CASSGQGGTKTQYF.

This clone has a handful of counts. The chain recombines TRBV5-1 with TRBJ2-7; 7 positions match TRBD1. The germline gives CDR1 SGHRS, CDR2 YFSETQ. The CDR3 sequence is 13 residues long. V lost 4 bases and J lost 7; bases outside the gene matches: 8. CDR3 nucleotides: TGCGCCAGCAGCGAGGGGGCTTCGGGGGAGCAGTACTTC. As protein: CASSEGASGEQYF.

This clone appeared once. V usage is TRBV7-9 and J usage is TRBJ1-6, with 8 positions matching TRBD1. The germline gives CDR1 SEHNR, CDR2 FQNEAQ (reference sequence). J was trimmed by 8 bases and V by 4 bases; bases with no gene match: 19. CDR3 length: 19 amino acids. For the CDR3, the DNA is TGTGCCAGCAGCTATAGGGGGAGGGACAGGCCCTCATTGGATTCACCCCTCCACTTT. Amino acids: CASSYRGRDRPSLDSPLHF.

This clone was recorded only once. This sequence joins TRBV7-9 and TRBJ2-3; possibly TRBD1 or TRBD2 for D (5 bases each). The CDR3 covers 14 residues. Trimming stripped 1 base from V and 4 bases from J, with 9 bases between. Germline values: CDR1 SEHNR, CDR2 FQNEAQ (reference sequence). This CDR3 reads CASSLGRGADTQYF. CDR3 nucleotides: TGTGCCAGCAGCTTAGGTAGGGGAGCAGATACGCAGTATTTT.

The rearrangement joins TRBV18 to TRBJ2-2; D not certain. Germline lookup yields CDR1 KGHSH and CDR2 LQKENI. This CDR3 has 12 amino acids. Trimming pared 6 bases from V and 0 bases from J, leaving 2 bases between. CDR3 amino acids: CASSPNTGELFF. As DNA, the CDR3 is TGTGCCAGCTCGCCGAACACCGGGGAGCTGTTTTTT.

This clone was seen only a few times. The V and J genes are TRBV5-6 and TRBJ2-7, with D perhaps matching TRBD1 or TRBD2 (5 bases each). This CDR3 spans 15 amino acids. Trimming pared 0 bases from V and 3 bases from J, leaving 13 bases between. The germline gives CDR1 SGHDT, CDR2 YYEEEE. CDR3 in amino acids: CASSLGLGGVYEQYF. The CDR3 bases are TGTGCCAGCAGCTTGGGTCTTGGGGGTGTCTACGAGCAGTACTTC.

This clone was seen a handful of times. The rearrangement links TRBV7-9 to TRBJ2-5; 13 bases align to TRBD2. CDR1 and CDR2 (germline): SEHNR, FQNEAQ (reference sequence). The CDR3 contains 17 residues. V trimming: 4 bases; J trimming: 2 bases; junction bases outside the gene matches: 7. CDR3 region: CASSSPGLAGLQETQYF. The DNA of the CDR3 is TGTGCCAGCAGCTCCCCGGGACTAGCGGGGCTACAAGAGACCCAGTACTTC.

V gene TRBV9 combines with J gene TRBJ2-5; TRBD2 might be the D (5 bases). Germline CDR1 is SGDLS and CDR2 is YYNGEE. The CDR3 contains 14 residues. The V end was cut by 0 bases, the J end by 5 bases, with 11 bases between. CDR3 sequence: CASSVEGSVETQYF. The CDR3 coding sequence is TGTGCCAGCAGCGTAGAAGGGAGTGTCGAGACCCAGTACTTC.

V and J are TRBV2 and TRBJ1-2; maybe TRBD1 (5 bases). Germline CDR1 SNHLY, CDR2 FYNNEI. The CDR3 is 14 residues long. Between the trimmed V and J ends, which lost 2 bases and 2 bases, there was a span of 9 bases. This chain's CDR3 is CASSERGGNYGYTF. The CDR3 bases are TGTGCCAGCAGTGAACGCGGGGGGAACTATGGCTACACCTTC.

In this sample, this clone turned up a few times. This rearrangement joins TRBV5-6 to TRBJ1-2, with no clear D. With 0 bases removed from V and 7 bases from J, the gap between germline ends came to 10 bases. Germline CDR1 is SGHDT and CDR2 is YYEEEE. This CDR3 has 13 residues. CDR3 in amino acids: CASSLEGVGGYTF. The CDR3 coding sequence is TGTGCCAGCAGCTTGGAGGGAGTTGGTGGCTACACCTTC.

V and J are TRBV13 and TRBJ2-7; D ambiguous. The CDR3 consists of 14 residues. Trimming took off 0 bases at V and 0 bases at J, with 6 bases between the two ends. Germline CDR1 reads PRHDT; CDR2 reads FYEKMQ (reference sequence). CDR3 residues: CASSLGTSSYEQYF. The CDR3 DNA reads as TGTGCCAGCAGCTTAGGGACGAGCTCCTACGAGCAGTACTTC.

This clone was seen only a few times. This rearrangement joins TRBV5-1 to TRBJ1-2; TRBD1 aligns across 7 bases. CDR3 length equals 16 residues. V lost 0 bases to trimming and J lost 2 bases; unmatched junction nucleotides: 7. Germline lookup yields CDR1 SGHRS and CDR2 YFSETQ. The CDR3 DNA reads TGCGCCAGCAGCTTGGCCCCCGGGACAGTGAACTATGGCTACACCTTC. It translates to CASSLAPGTVNYGYTF.